This TCR beta chain was sequenced during a study of cytomegalovirus exposure and HLA in healthy donors. With regard to this clone: Its specificity is unknown.

Sampled while nominally healthy, donors likely had unrecorded immune exposures. With 60 Vbeta and 13 Jbeta primers, the PCR was carried out. This table comes from immunoSEQ multiplex PCR, and its TCRdb copy is limited to in-frame clones, with some not included. The data show some 150,000 clones, with 75% to 90% seen just once and less than 3.5% held by the top ten. V was shortened by 1 base and J by 6 bases, with 10 bases between the two germline ends. Germline assignment: CDR1 SGHRS and CDR2 YFSETQ. The CDR3 sequence is 13 residues long. Whole-study findings and limits: One variant, a missense change in DCLRE1C, was linked in a later analysis to TCR beta V- and J-gene trimming. The authors enumerated around 150 TCR beta chains as linked to cytomegalovirus. Later analysis found that TCR beta chains associated with HLA were more clonally expanded than other, equally common chains.

The clonotype was recovered from a woman under 40 in good health and CMV-seronegative. The source material was PBMCs. The chain uses TRBV5-1 and TRBJ1-1; TRBD1 is a possible D gene (5 bases). CDR3 DNA: TGCGCCAGCAGCTTGAGGGGTATCGCTGAAGCTTTCTTT. Translating gives CASSLRGIAEAFF.